These 6 T cell receptor beta chains share one sample of origin, sequenced in a study of T cell changes during pregnancy in multiple sclerosis. Generated by immunoSEQ multiplex PCR, the TCRdb table keeps only in-frame clones and is missing some. The sample carries about 56,000 clones, around 87% recorded once. The sample consisted of peripheral blood from another person, used as feeder cells. The origin of the receptors is a human donor whose cells served as feeder cells for cultures in a pregnancy study.

The genes are TRBV29-1 and TRBJ1-1, with D hard to call. V was trimmed by 7 bases and J by 4 bases, leaving 10 bases between them. The CDR3 runs to 11 residues. Germline-derived CDR1 and CDR2 are SQVTM and ANQGSEA. DNA of the CDR3: TGCAGCGGGGCGGCCGGCACTGAAGCTTTCTTT. The encoded protein is CSGAAGTEAFF.

The V and J genes are TRBV2 and TRBJ1-6, with D uncertain. Germline V lookup: CDR1 SNHLY, CDR2 FYNNEI. Trimming left V 4 bases short and J 0 bases short, with 10 bases between. The CDR3 contains 16 residues. CDR3 sequence reads: CASSGVGSSYNSPLHF. The CDR3 DNA sequence: TGTGCCAGCAGTGGGGTCGGGAGCTCCTATAATTCACCCCTCCACTTT.

The rearrangement joins TRBV19 to TRBJ2-7; 9 bases are a match to TRBD1. Germline CDR1 and CDR2: LNHDA and SQIVND (reference sequence). The CDR3 totals 16 residues. The ends lost 1 base at V and 2 bases at J; junction bases unmatched: 6. This CDR3 is CASSIGARQGAYEQYF. The CDR3 DNA follows: TGTGCCAGTAGTATAGGGGCGAGACAGGGGGCCTACGAGCAGTACTTC.

The rearrangement links TRBV18 to TRBJ2-3; D perhaps matches TRBD1 (5 bases). This CDR3 region has 15 residues. Germline CDR1 KGHSH, CDR2 LQKENI. Trimming removed 2 bases at V and 2 bases at J, with 11 bases between. The CDR3 coding sequence is TGTGCCAGCTCACCAAGCCAGGGTAACACAGATACGCAGTATTTT. The encoded protein is CASSPSQGNTDTQYF.

The rearrangement links TRBV2 to TRBJ2-7, with D possibly TRBD1 on 5 matching bases. Germline CDR1 reads SNHLY; CDR2 reads FYNNEI. V was clipped by 6 bases and J by 2 bases, with 8 bases between them. This CDR3 region has 12 residues. In nucleotides, the CDR3 is TGTGCCAGCAGGACAGAGACCTACGAGCAGTACTTC. Amino acid sequence: CASRTETYEQYF.

The chain links TRBV5-4 to TRBJ2-3; 10 positions match TRBD2. Germline assignment: CDR1 SGHNT and CDR2 YYREEE (reference sequence). Unmatched junction bases numbered 6, after V lost 4 bases and J lost 1 base. The CDR3 has 16 residues. Here the CDR3 DNA reads TGTGCCAGCAGCGGAAAAAGCGGGGGGGGCACAGATACGCAGTATTTT. It specifies CASSGKSGGGTDTQYF. Full variable domain (rest looked up from reference TRBV5-4 and TRBJ2-3): ETGVTQSPTHLIKTRGQQVTLRCSSQSGHNTVSWYQQALGQGPQFIFQYYREEENGRGNFPPRFSGLQFPNYSSELNVNALELDDSALYLCASSGKSGGGTDTQYFGPGTRLTVL.